These 25 T cell receptor beta chains were all obtained from the same sample, sequenced in a study of post-analysis software for immune sequencing data. Whole-study findings and limits: Relative to controls, patients had about five TRBV segments at higher frequency, with TRBV5-6, TRBV5-1 and TRBV20-1 among these.

For these receptors, no antigen is known. Tagging with unique molecular identifiers was a feature of the TCR beta cDNA libraries. A single record per CDR3 protein comes from TCRdb applying MiXCR to the PCR reads. Of hundreds of thousands of distinct CDR3 sequences in the sample, just under 30% are singletons; the top ten hold around 0.6%. The source material was blood. All receptors derive from a girl under 18 with multiple sclerosis.

On this clonotype: With a much larger clone just one base away, this may be a read error. This chain links TRBV9 with TRBJ2-5; 7 bases are a match to TRBD1. Germline V gives CDR1 SGDLS, CDR2 YYNGEE. The CDR3 covers 15 residues. In DNA, the CDR3 is TGTGCCAGCAGCGTACGTGGGACAGTCCAAGAGACCCGGTACTTC. Protein product: CASSVRGTVQETRYF.

CDR3 protein: CAISESTNLGNEQFF. The CDR3 region has the DNA TGTGCCATCAGTGAGTCGACGAACCTGGGGAATGAGCAGTTCTTC. The rearrangement uses TRBV10-3 and TRBJ2-1; D not resolved. The CDR3 is 15 residues long. V gave up 0 bases and J gave up 7 bases, with 13 bases separating them. CDR1 and CDR2 from the germline V gene are ENHRY and SYGVKD.

This chain connects TRBV6-1 to TRBJ2-5; 8 bases fit TRBD1. TRBJ2-1 matches the DNA end more closely, so the J call is doubtful. The CDR3 totals 12 residues. Germline CDR1 MNHNS, CDR2 SASEGT. CDR3 sequence reads: CASIRGRETQFF. The CDR3 region has the DNA TGTGCCAGCATCAGGGGGCGAGAGACCCAGTTCTTC.

The J gene is TRBJ1-5, the V gene TRBV7-2; 7 bases line up with TRBD1. Trimming cost V 5 bases and J 2 bases; bases outside gene matches: 12. Germline-derived CDR1 and CDR2 are SGHTA and FQGNSA. The CDR3 is 17 residues long. The CDR3 region is CASSLTPDRVGNQPQHF. DNA for the CDR3: TGTGCCAGCAGCCTTACCCCCGACAGGGTCGGCAATCAGCCCCAGCATTTT.

There are a few counts of this clonotype. V gene TRBV5-1 combines with J gene TRBJ2-7; 11 bases agree with TRBD2. Trimming at V came to 5 bases and at J to 3 bases, leaving 7 bases not matched to a gene. The germline CDR1 and CDR2 sequences are SGHRS and YFSETQ. The CDR3 sequence is 15 residues long. The CDR3 sequence: CASSSPGLADYEQYF. CDR3 sequence (DNA): TGCGCCAGCAGTAGCCCGGGACTAGCGGACTACGAGCAGTACTTC.

The chain recombines TRBV7-9 with TRBJ2-5; D may match TRBD1 or TRBD2 (5 bases each). Trimming cost V 5 bases and J 4 bases, with 20 bases left between them. CDR1 is SEHNR and CDR2 is FQNEAQ in the germline V gene (reference sequence). The CDR3 is 16 amino acids. CDR3 sequence reads: CASSTSGTVLTETQYF. CDR3 in DNA: TGTGCCAGCAGCACCAGTGGGACGGTTCTAACAGAGACCCAGTACTTC.

This sequence joins TRBV10-2 and TRBJ1-1; 8 bases match TRBD1. Germline assignment: CDR1 WSHSY and CDR2 SAAADI. The CDR3 runs to 14 residues. J was trimmed by 2 bases and V by 6 bases; bases with no gene match: 5. The DNA for the CDR3 is TGCGCCAGCAGGGCGGCAGGGGGCAACACTGAAGCTTTCTTT. Its protein product is CASRAAGGNTEAFF.

This clonotype has only a few counts. The chain uses TRBV20-1 and TRBJ2-7; 8 nucleotides match TRBD2. The DNA matches TRBJ2-5 better at its end, which makes the J call doubtful. CDR3 length equals 13 residues. The germline V gene encodes CDR1 DFQATT and CDR2 SNEGSKA (reference sequence). The DNA for the CDR3 is TGCAGTGCCGGGGCGGGGGGCTCGGAGACCCAGTACTTC. Its translation is CSAGAGGSETQYF.

The chain uses TRBV2 and TRBJ2-1, with a possible D match to TRBD2 (6 bases). Germline lookup yields CDR1 SNHLY and CDR2 FYNNEI. Trimming pared 7 bases from V and 2 bases from J, leaving 15 bases between. CDR3 length: 15 residues. The CDR3 loop is CASMGDWQAYNEQFF. The CDR3 DNA follows: TGTGCCAGCATGGGGGACTGGCAAGCCTACAATGAGCAGTTCTTC.

The chain is built from TRBV7-9 and TRBJ2-1; D might be TRBD2 (6 bases). CDR1 and CDR2 (germline): SEHNR, FQNEAQ (reference sequence). V was shortened by 4 bases and J by 3 bases, with 10 bases between the two germline ends. CDR3 size: 14 residues. CDR3 sequence: CASSWVGGYNEQFF. The CDR3, as DNA: TGTGCCAGCAGCTGGGTGGGAGGCTACAATGAGCAGTTCTTC.

A few counts support this clonotype. This could be a read error, since a much larger clone is one nucleotide away. The chain recombines TRBV7-2 with TRBJ2-1; no firm D call. The J call could be wrong; TRBJ2-7 is a better fit for the DNA end. The CDR3 is made up of 11 amino acids. CDR1 and CDR2 from the germline V gene are SGHTA and FQGNSA. CDR3 amino acids: CASSQYNEQYF. For the CDR3, the DNA is TGTGCCAGCAGCCAATACAATGAGCAGTACTTC.

There are a few counts of this clonotype. The chain has TRBV15 and TRBJ1-2; maybe TRBD1 (5 bases). Trimming shortened V by 0 bases and J by 0 bases, and 17 bases separated the two germline ends. Germline V gene lookup returns CDR1 LNHNV and CDR2 YYDKDF (reference sequence). This CDR3 has 18 amino acids. Here the CDR3 DNA reads TGTGCCACCAGCAGAGATCTTGCAGGGAACTTAGCTAACTATGGCTACACCTTC. Protein product: CATSRDLAGNLANYGYTF.

This sequence joins TRBV7-2 and TRBJ2-7, with 11 bases aligning to TRBD2. The tail of the sequence fits TRBJ2-5 better, so the J call may be wrong. The CDR3 length is 16 residues. Germline V CDR1 and CDR2: SGHTA, FQGNSA. CDR3 in amino acids: CASSSISGGGRETQYF. In DNA, the CDR3 is TGTGCCAGCAGCTCCATTAGCGGGGGGGGAAGAGAGACCCAGTACTTC.

This clonotype was observed a few times. The chain combines TRBV7-2 with TRBJ2-7; no clear D gene. The CDR3 is 14 residues long. Per the germline V gene, CDR1 is SGHTA and CDR2 is FQGNSA. Trimming shortened V by 5 bases and J by 6 bases, and 17 bases separated the two germline ends. Here the CDR3 DNA reads TGTGCCAGCAGCCCACAGAGAATACGTTCCGAGCAGTACTTC. Protein product: CASSPQRIRSEQYF.

Only a few counts were recorded for this clonotype. The chain recombines TRBV19 with TRBJ2-2; 7 bases agree with TRBD2. The length of the CDR3 is 15 residues. J gave up 2 bases and V 7 bases, and 7 bases lay outside the gene matches. Per the germline V gene, CDR1 is LNHDA and CDR2 is SQIVND (reference sequence). The CDR3 region is CASKERGLNTGELFF. The CDR3, as DNA: TGTGCCAGTAAGGAGCGGGGTCTTAACACCGGGGAGCTGTTTTTT.

This chain uses TRBV6-2 or TRBV6-3 with TRBJ1-6; 7 bases fit TRBD1. Germline V gives CDR1 MNHEY, CDR2 SVGEGT. The junction had 13 bases not matched to a gene; V was cut back by 7 bases and J by 7 bases. There are 16 residues in the CDR3. The CDR3 coding sequence is TGTGCCAGCACCGACCTTCCGGGACAGCAGAATTCACCCCTCCACTTT. It yields the protein CASTDLPGQQNSPLHF.

The chain couples TRBV5-1 to TRBJ1-2, with 8 bases identical to TRBD1. The germline V gene has CDR1 SGHRS and CDR2 YFSETQ. The V segment lost 4 bases and the J segment 2 bases; nucleotides outside the gene matches: 10. CDR3 length: 16 amino acids. CDR3 region: CASSPAPGGANYGYTF. CDR3 in DNA: TGCGCCAGCAGCCCCGCTCCAGGGGGCGCCAACTATGGCTACACCTTC.

The chain joins TRBV9 to TRBJ2-1; D is ambiguous. Looked up from germline, CDR1 is SGDLS and CDR2 is YYNGEE. Trimming pared 7 bases from V and 5 bases from J, leaving 10 bases between. The length of the CDR3 is 12 residues. CDR3 residues: CASDGDNNEQFF. The CDR3 DNA follows: TGTGCCAGCGATGGAGATAACAATGAGCAGTTCTTC.

V usage is TRBV7-2 and J usage is TRBJ2-1; D not resolved. CDR1 SGHTA and CDR2 FQGNSA come from the germline V gene. V gave up 2 bases and J gave up 9 bases, with 11 bases separating them. The CDR3 loop spans 13 amino acids. The CDR3 loop is CASSLRYTGEQFF. The CDR3 DNA reads as TGTGCCAGCAGCTTACGCTACACGGGTGAGCAGTTCTTC.

This clonotype has just one count. The CDR3 nucleotides are TGCGCCAGCTCAGAGCCCGGTGAGCAGTTCTTC. Encoded protein: CASSEPGEQFF. The rearrangement links TRBV5-1 to TRBJ2-1, with no clear D. Trimming took off 7 bases at V and 9 bases at J, with 11 bases between the two ends. The CDR3 spans 11 residues. Per germline, CDR1 SGHRS and CDR2 YFSETQ.

This clonotype was observed a few times. The V call is TRBV28, the J call TRBJ2-1, with TRBD2 identical over 7 bases. V dropped 1 base and J dropped 14; count of bases not matched to a gene: 2. CDR1 MDHEN and CDR2 SYDVKM come from the germline V gene. CDR3 length: 11 residues. CDR3 protein: CASSLSREEFF. CDR3 bases: TGTGCCAGCAGTTTATCCCGGGAGGAGTTCTTC.

V usage is TRBV11-2 and J usage is TRBJ1-6, with a weak D call TRBD1 (6 bases). V gave up 3 bases and J gave up 11 bases, with 17 bases separating them. Germline-derived CDR1 and CDR2 are SGHAT and FQNNGV. CDR3 size: 15 residues. CDR3 amino acids: CASSFQGRGNPPLHF. The CDR3 DNA sequence: TGTGCCAGCAGCTTTCAGGGAAGGGGGAATCCACCCCTCCACTTT.

The rearrangement uses TRBV29-1 and TRBJ1-2; D may be TRBD1 (6 bases). CDR1 and CDR2 (germline): SQVTM, ANQGSEA. V shed 3 bases and J shed 8 bases, with 19 bases lying between them. The length of the CDR3 is 14 residues. The CDR3, as DNA: TGCAGCGTTGATGCATCGGGACAACAGGGCGGCTACACCTTC. Its translation: CSVDASGQQGGYTF.

This clonotype showed up just a few times. J is TRBJ2-7 and V is TRBV18; 9 bases match TRBD1. The CDR3 has 15 amino acids. The V segment lost 3 bases and the J segment 5 bases; nucleotides outside the gene matches: 8. Germline values: CDR1 KGHSH, CDR2 LQKENI. In DNA form, the CDR3 reads TGTGCCAGCTCACCGACACAGGGGGCGGTGGACGAGCAGTACTTC. Translating gives CASSPTQGAVDEQYF. The variable domain in full, with the rest retrieved from reference TRBV18 and TRBJ2-7, is NAGVMQNPRHLVRRRGQEARLRCSPMKGHSHVYWYRQLPEEGLKFMVYLQKENIIDESGMPKERFSAEFPKEGPSILRIQQVVRGDSAAYFCASSPTQGAVDEQYFGPGTRLTVT.

The rearrangement joins TRBV5-1 to TRBJ2-3, with 13 bases identical to TRBD2. CDR1 and CDR2 from the germline V gene are SGHRS and YFSETQ. CDR3 length equals 22 residues. The junction had 21 bases not matched to a gene; V was cut back by 3 bases and J by 2 bases. The CDR3 nucleotides are TGCGCCAGCAGCTCCCCTACCGGACTAGCGGGGGCCTTCGTGACACACACAGATACGCAGTATTTT. Translation: CASSSPTGLAGAFVTHTDTQYF.